This is a list of T cell receptor beta chains from one sample in a study of blood T cell repertoires in COVID-19. TCRdb's table, derived via immunoSEQ multiplex PCR, lists solely in-frame clones and lacks some. The repertoire holds tens of thousands of clones, around 82% seen once, with under 15% in the top ten. The sequencing sample was made of peripheral blood. Receptor source: a human donor in a cohort sampled during active COVID-19. Both conserved end residues are part of each CDR3. D genes are given only for firm matches. The size of a clone is reported for some rows only, either as once, few or many, or as a class for expanded clones.

D gene | J gene | clone size | V gene | CDR3 DNA | CDR3 protein
TRBD2 | TRBJ2-1 | - | TRBV9 | TGTGCCAGCAGCGAGGAGACTAGCACGGATGAGCAGTTCTTC | CASSEETSTDEQFF
- | TRBJ2-1 | - | TRBV2 | TGTGCCAGCAGTGAAAGCAGGGTGTTCTTC | CASSESRVFF
- | TRBJ2-5 | - | TRBV5-1 | TGCGCCAGCAGGACCTCTGCGGCTCTCCAAGAGACCCAGTACTTC | CASRTSAALQETQYF
TRBD2 | TRBJ2-3 | - | TRBV19 | TGTGCCAGTAGTAGAGCGGGAGTGGTCACGGATACGCAGTATTTT | CASSRAGVVTDTQYF
- | TRBJ2-3 | - | TRBV6-5 | TGTGCCACCCCGGGACAAGCATCAGATACGCAGTATTTT | CATPGQASDTQYF
TRBD2 | TRBJ2-2 | - | TRBV11-3 | TGTGCCAGCAGCCTCGCCGGGAGGGGAGGATTCGGGGAGCTGTTTTTT | CASSLAGRGGFGELFF
- | TRBJ1-3 | once | TRBV28 | TGTGCCAGCAGTTTATCAGGGGCTGGAAACACCATATATTTT | CASSLSGAGNTIYF
TRBD2 | TRBJ2-1 | once | TRBV28 | TGTGCCAGCAGGTATCCGGGACTAGCGGGAGAGAATGAGCAGTTCTTC | CASRYPGLAGENEQFF
- | TRBJ2-1 | - | TRBV18 | TGTGCCAGCTCACCGCGGCGGGCCTTATACAATGAGCAGTTCTTC | CASSPRRALYNEQFF
- | TRBJ1-4 | - | TRBV18 | TGTGCCAGCTCACCAAGGGAGAATGAAAAACTGTTTTTT | CASSPRENEKLFF
- | TRBJ2-2 | once | TRBV11-2 | TGTGCCAGCAGCTTAGGGGGAGGGACAAGGAACACCGGGGAGCTGTTTTTT | CASSLGGGTRNTGELFF
TRBD1 | TRBJ1-5 | few | TRBV6-5 | TGTGCCAGCAGTTACTCTTACAGGGGAAGTCAGCCCCAGCATTTT | CASSYSYRGSQPQHF
TRBD1 | TRBJ1-2 | - | TRBV7-2 | TGTGCCAGCAGCTTAGCTTCGGGACAGGGGACAGGCTACACCTTC | CASSLASGQGTGYTF
TRBD2 | TRBJ2-7 | once | TRBV7-6 | TGTGCCAGCAGCTTAAGGGCTAGCGGGAGGGCGATGGGCGAGCAGTACTTC | CASSLRASGRAMGEQYF
TRBD1 | TRBJ1-3 | - | TRBV6-5 | TGTGCCAGCGGCTCAGGGGGCTCCGGAAACACCATATATTTT | CASGSGGSGNTIYF
- | TRBJ1-3 | once | TRBV6-6 | TGTGCCGGCGGGGGGTCAAACTCTGGAAACACCATATATTTT | CAGGGSNSGNTIYF
TRBD1 | TRBJ1-3 | - | TRBV4-1 | TGCGCCAGCAGCCAACGACAGGGAGAAGGTGGAAACACCATATATTTT | CASSQRQGEGGNTIYF
- | TRBJ2-2 | - | TRBV6-5 | TGTGCCAGCACCGGGCGGGCCTTAGGGGAGCTGTTTTTT | CASTGRALGELFF
TRBD1 | TRBJ1-6 | once | TRBV6-5 | TGTGCCAGCAGTCGACCGGGACAGGGTGTGACACCCCTCCACTTT | CASSRPGQGVTPLHF
- | TRBJ1-3 | - | TRBV27 | TGTGCCAGCAGTTTGCAGGGCTTCTCTGGAAACACCATATATTTT | CASSLQGFSGNTIYF
TRBD1 | TRBJ1-2 | - | TRBV7-2 | TGTGCCAGCAGCTTAGCCCCCTCCCACCGCCGGGACAGGGAGAGCTACACCTTC | CASSLAPSHRRDRESYTF
TRBD1 | TRBJ1-5 | - | TRBV28 | TGTGCCAGCACCTCCGACAGGGGGCTTGAGGGCAATCAGCCCCAGCATTTT | CASTSDRGLEGNQPQHF
TRBD2 | TRBJ2-7 | - | TRBV5-4 | TGTGCCAGCAGCCCCCGGGGGGCTAGCGGGTACGAGCAGTACTTC | CASSPRGASGYEQYF
TRBD1 | TRBJ2-5 | - | TRBV5-1 | TGCGCCAGCAGCCTACAGGGGGCTGAAGAGACCCAGTACTTC | CASSLQGAEETQYF
TRBD1 | TRBJ2-7 | - | TRBV27 | TGTGCCAGCAGTTTATCGAGGGACAGGGGGTCCTACGAGCAGTACTTC | CASSLSRDRGSYEQYF
- | TRBJ2-7 | few | TRBV30 | TGTGCCTATGGGGAGGCCTACGAGCAGTACTTC | CAYGEAYEQYF